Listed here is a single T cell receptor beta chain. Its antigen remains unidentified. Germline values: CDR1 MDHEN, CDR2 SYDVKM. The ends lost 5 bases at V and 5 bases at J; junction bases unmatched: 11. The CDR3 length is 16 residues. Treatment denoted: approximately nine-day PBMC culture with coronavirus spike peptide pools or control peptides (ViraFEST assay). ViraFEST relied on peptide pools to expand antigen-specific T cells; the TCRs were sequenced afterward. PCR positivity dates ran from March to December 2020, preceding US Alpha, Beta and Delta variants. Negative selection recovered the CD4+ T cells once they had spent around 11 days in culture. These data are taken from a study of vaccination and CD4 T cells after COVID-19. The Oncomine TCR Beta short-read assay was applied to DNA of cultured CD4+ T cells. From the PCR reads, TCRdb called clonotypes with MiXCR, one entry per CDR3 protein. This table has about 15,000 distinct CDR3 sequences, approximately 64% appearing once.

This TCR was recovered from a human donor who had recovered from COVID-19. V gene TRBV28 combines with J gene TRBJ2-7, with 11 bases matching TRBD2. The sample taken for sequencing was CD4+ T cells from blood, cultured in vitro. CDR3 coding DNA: TGTGCCAGCAGTCTACTAGCGGGAGCGATCCGGGACGAGCAGTACTTC. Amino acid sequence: CASSLLAGAIRDEQYF.